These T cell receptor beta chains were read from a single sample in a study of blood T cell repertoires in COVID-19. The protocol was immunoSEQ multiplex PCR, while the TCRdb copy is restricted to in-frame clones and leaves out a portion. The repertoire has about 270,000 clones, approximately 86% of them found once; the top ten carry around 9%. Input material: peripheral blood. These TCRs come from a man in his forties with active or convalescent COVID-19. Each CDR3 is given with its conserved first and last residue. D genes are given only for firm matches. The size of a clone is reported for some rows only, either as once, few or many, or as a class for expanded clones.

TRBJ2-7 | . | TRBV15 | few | TGTGCCACCAGCAGAGATATGGGGCGCGGCGAGCAGTACTTC | CATSRDMGRGEQYF
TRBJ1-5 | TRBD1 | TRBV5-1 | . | TGCGCCAGCAGCCTCGGACAGGGTGGGAGCAATCAGCCCCAGCATTTT | CASSLGQGGSNQPQHF
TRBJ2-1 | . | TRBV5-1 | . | TGCGCCAGCAGCTTGATAAGTAGTTTATACAATGAGCAGTTCTTC | CASSLISSLYNEQFF
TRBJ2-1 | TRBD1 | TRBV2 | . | TGTGCCAGCCTTGGGACAGGGGGCCCCCTTTTTGAGCAGTTCTTC | CASLGTGGPLFEQFF
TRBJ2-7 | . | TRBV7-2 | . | TGTGCCAGCAGCTTGGAGGTAACATTTTATTCTTCCTACGAGCAGTACTTC | CASSLEVTFYSSYEQYF
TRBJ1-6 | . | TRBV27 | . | TGTGCCAGCAGTACGGCGCGGGGTTCCTATAATTCACCCCTCCACTTT | CASSTARGSYNSPLHF
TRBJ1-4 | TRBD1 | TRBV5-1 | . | TGCGCCAGCAGCTTGGCCCAGGGGGCGGGTGAAAAACTGTTTTTT | CASSLAQGAGEKLFF
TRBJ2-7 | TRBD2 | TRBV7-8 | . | TGTGCCAGCAGCGCGTGGGGAGGACTAGGGGCAGACGAGCAGTACTTC | CASSAWGGLGADEQYF
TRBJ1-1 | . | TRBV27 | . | TGTGCCAGCAGACTCATATCTTACGATATGAACACTGAAGCTTTCTTT | CASRLISYDMNTEAFF
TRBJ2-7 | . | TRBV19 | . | TGTGCCAGTAGTATAGTCCCGGGGTCCTACGAGCAGTACTTC | CASSIVPGSYEQYF
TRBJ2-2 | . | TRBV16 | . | TGTGCCAGCAGTCGGAGGCGAGGAGGGGAGCTGTTTTTT | CASSRRRGGELFF
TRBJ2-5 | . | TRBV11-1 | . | TGTGCCAGTGCCGTAGGGGGGGGGCAACAAGAGACCCAGTACTTC | CASAVGGGQQETQYF
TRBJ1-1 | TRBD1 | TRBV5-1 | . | TGCGCCAGCAGTAACGGACAGGGGGCGAACACTGAAGCTTTCTTT | CASSNGQGANTEAFF
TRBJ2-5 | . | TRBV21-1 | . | TGTGCCAGCTTAGGGGGGGGGAAGACCCAGTACTTC | CASLGGGKTQYF
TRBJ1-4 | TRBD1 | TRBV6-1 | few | TGTGCCAGCAGTGAAAACACAGGGGGCCAAAGAGGGTTTTTT | CASSENTGGQRGFF
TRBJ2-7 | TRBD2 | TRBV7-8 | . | TGTGCCACCAACGGGGGGACTAGCTACGAGCAGTACTTC | CATNGGTSYEQYF
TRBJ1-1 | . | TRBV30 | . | TGTGCCTGGACAGGGATCCTCGCTACTGAAGCTTTCTTT | CAWTGILATEAFF
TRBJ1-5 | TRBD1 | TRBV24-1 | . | TGTGCCACCAGTGTTCAGGGGGAAGGTCAGCCCCAGCATTTT | CATSVQGEGQPQHF
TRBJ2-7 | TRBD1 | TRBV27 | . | TGTGCCAGCAGTTTATCAGGACAGGCGGACTACGAGCAGTACTTC | CASSLSGQADYEQYF
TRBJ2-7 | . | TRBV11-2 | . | TGTGCCAGCAGCTTAATACCCGGGAATCAGTACGAGCAGTACTTC | CASSLIPGNQYEQYF